These 5 T cell receptor beta chains were all obtained from the same sample, sequenced in a study of T cell responses to AZD1222 COVID-19 vaccine. The data were produced by immunoSEQ multiplex PCR, yet TCRdb's version contains in-frame clones alone and is incomplete. The sample includes some 190,000 clones, 70% to 90% of them seen just once. Sequencing was performed on peripheral blood, taken on day 0 of AZD1222 vaccination. The receptor set was obtained from an adult in good health.

The chain joins TRBV4-1 to TRBJ1-5; unclear D gene. CDR1 and CDR2 from the germline V gene are MGHRA and YSYEKL. V was pared by 3 bases and J by 1 base, with 4 bases between. The CDR3 runs 13 residues. CDR3 bases: TGCGCCAGCAGCCATCGCAGCAATCAGCCCCAGCATTTT. Its protein is CASSHRSNQPQHF.

The chain uses TRBV9 and TRBJ2-6; D is uncertain. The CDR3 loop spans 18 amino acids. Germline V lookup: CDR1 SGDLS, CDR2 YYNGEE. With 0 bases removed from V and 0 bases from J, the gap between germline ends came to 13 bases. The DNA for the CDR3 is TGTGCCAGCAGCGTAGCTTTAGGCGCAAACTCTGGGGCCAACGTCCTGACTTTC. This sequence encodes CASSVALGANSGANVLTF.

The chain employs TRBV10-3 and TRBJ1-2, with 7 bases lining up with TRBD1. CDR1 and CDR2 (germline): ENHRY, SYGVKD. With 2 bases clipped from V and 2 bases from J, the junction kept 2 bases outside the gene matches. The CDR3 runs 14 residues. This chain's CDR3 is CAISEGDRNYGYTF. As DNA, the CDR3 is TGTGCCATCAGTGAGGGGGACAGAAACTATGGCTACACCTTC.

V gene TRBV5-5 combines with J gene TRBJ1-2, with TRBD1 as a possible D gene (5 bases). Germline values: CDR1 SGHKS, CDR2 YYEKEE (reference sequence). V was trimmed by 4 bases and J by 4 bases, leaving 20 bases between them. The CDR3 consists of 16 residues. Here the CDR3 DNA reads TGTGCCAGCAGCCTGAGGGGCACCCCTTTTCCCTATGGCTACACCTTC. Its translation: CASSLRGTPFPYGYTF. The whole variable domain, filled in from reference TRBV5-5 and TRBJ1-2, reads DAGVTQSPTHLIKTRGQQVTLRCSPISGHKSVSWYQQVLGQGPQFIFQYYEKEERGRGNFPDRFSARQFPNYSSELNVNALLLGDSALYLCASSLRGTPFPYGYTFGSGTRLTVV.

The V and J genes are TRBV6-5 and TRBJ1-4; no clear D gene. Germline values: CDR1 MNHEY, CDR2 SVGAGI. V lost 7 bases and J lost 5, with 8 bases in between. The CDR3 length is 12 residues. DNA of the CDR3: TGTGCCAGCACCCCCGGAAATGAAAAACTGTTTTTT. Protein sequence: CASTPGNEKLFF.